Listed here are 23 T cell receptor beta chains from one sample, sequenced in a study of shared clonotypes between healthy human individuals. Produced via immunoSEQ multiplex PCR; TCRdb's table is partial and in-frame only. The sample has over 1.5 million clones, 98% seen once; the top ten hold less than 0.55%. Sample: naive CD4+ T cells sorted from blood. As for subset: CD45RA+ positively selected. The receptors originated from a man aged 25 to 40 in good health.

The chain is built from TRBV5-1 and TRBJ2-2, with 9 bases identical to TRBD2. V lost 4 bases and J lost 4; bases outside the gene matches: 8. The CDR3 extends over 16 amino acids. CDR1 SGHRS and CDR2 YFSETQ come from the germline V gene. CDR3 sequence: CASSRSGSRATGELFF. In nucleotides, the CDR3 is TGCGCCAGCAGCCGTAGCGGGAGTCGCGCCACCGGGGAGCTGTTTTTT.

CDR3 sequence: CASSQGSDSKTYEQYF. Written as DNA, the CDR3 is TGCGCCAGCAGCCAAGGGTCGGACTCCAAAACCTACGAGCAGTACTTC. The rearrangement uses TRBV4-3 and TRBJ2-7, with D tentatively TRBD2 (5 bases). The germline V gene encodes CDR1 LGHNA and CDR2 YSLEER. V was trimmed by 1 base and J by 2 bases, leaving 15 bases between them. The length of the CDR3 is 16 residues.

The chain uses TRBV15 and TRBJ1-4; D gene uncertain. V lost 1 base and J lost 6, with 6 bases in between. This CDR3 contains 13 residues. Germline CDR1 is LNHNV and CDR2 is YYDKDF (reference sequence). CDR3 in DNA: TGTGCCACCAGCAGAGTTTCGCATGAAAAACTGTTTTTT. This codes for CATSRVSHEKLFF.

The chain employs TRBV11-2 and TRBJ2-3; no firm D call. The CDR3 sequence is 16 residues long. Germline V gene lookup returns CDR1 SGHAT and CDR2 FQNNGV. Trimming took off 1 base at V and 5 bases at J, with 16 bases between the two ends. The CDR3 DNA is TGTGCCAGCAGCTTAGGTTCTTGGGTCACCGGAGATACGCAGTATTTT. Translated, it gives CASSLGSWVTGDTQYF.

The chain combines TRBV27 with TRBJ2-3; D is undetermined. This CDR3 spans 11 amino acids. Trimming cost V 4 bases and J 6 bases, with 5 bases left between them. Germline V lookup: CDR1 MNHEY, CDR2 SMNVEV (reference sequence). The CDR3: CASSSRDTQYF. The CDR3, as DNA: TGTGCCAGCAGTTCGCGGGATACGCAGTATTTT.

This clone was counted a single time. The V and J genes are TRBV30 and TRBJ1-2; D gene ambiguous. Trimming took 4 bases from V and 2 from J, leaving 8 bases between them. Germline CDR1 and CDR2: GTSNPN and SVGIG (reference sequence). The CDR3 has 12 residues. The CDR3 spells CAWNIGNYGYTF. In nucleotides, the CDR3 is TGTGCCTGGAATATAGGAAACTATGGCTACACCTTC.

The rearrangement uses TRBV18 and TRBJ2-3, with a possible D match to TRBD1 (5 bases). V shed 2 bases and J shed 0 bases, with 15 bases lying between them. Germline CDR1 is KGHSH and CDR2 is LQKENI. This CDR3 comprises 17 residues. CDR3 DNA sequence: TGTGCCAGCTCACCAGCCACAAGACAGTTTAGCACAGATACGCAGTATTTT. Translated: CASSPATRQFSTDTQYF.

Comment on this clone: A read error may produce the germline difference seen at one junction end. The chain recombines TRBV7-6 with TRBJ2-1; 9 positions agree with TRBD2. Germline CDR1 is SGHVS and CDR2 is FNYEAQ. The CDR3 sequence is 14 residues long. The CDR3 reads CASSLAGIHNEQFF. The CDR3 nucleotides are TGTGCCAGCAGCCTAGCGGGGATTCACAATGAGCAGTTCTTC.

V usage is TRBV5-1 and J usage is TRBJ2-3; TRBD1 is a possible D gene (6 bases). Per the germline V gene, CDR1 is SGHRS and CDR2 is YFSETQ. The germline V and J ends were trimmed by 4 bases and 6 bases, with 12 bases remaining between them. There are 13 residues in the CDR3. CDR3: CASSKQGDDTQYF. The CDR3 DNA is TGCGCCAGCAGCAAACAGGGAGACGATACGCAGTATTTT.

The rearrangement uses TRBV4-3 and TRBJ1-1, with D uncertain. Germline V gene sequence: CDR1 LGHNA, CDR2 YSLEER. V shed 0 bases and J shed 5 bases, with 13 bases lying between them. The CDR3 covers 15 residues. CDR3 sequence (DNA): TGCGCCAGCAGCCAAGATACGAGGTTCCGTACTGAAGCTTTCTTT. It is translated as CASSQDTRFRTEAFF.

The rearrangement joins TRBV19 to TRBJ1-4; D is unclear. Germline V gives CDR1 LNHDA, CDR2 SQIVND (reference sequence). The CDR3 is 14 amino acids. V lost 7 bases and J lost 4, with 13 bases in between. Written as DNA, the CDR3 is TGTGCCAGTACGCCGGGTGGAGTTAATGAAAAACTGTTTTTT. It encodes CASTPGGVNEKLFF.

The chain joins TRBV5-4 to TRBJ2-7, with 9 bases aligning to TRBD2. The CDR3 is 16 amino acids. V was pared by 0 bases and J by 3 bases, with 7 bases of the junction left unmatched. The germline V gene has CDR1 SGHNT and CDR2 YYREEE (reference sequence). The CDR3 reads CASSLAVAGDLYEQYF. The CDR3 DNA reads as TGTGCCAGCAGCTTGGCCGTAGCGGGGGACCTCTACGAGCAGTACTTC.

Turning to this clone: The sample holds other DNA sequences that translate to the same CDR3. This chain joins TRBV18 and TRBJ2-2; no reliable D call. This CDR3 is 13 amino acids long. The germline gives CDR1 KGHSH, CDR2 LQKENI. Trimming stripped 6 bases from V and 1 base from J, with 6 bases between. The chain's CDR3 is CASSPLNTGELFF. In DNA form, the CDR3 reads TGTGCCAGCTCTCCATTGAACACCGGGGAGCTGTTTTTT.

The chain joins TRBV19 to TRBJ1-2, with 10 bases identical to TRBD1. CDR1 is LNHDA and CDR2 is SQIVND in the germline V gene (reference sequence). The CDR3 consists of 15 residues. Trimming took 5 bases from V and 5 from J; bases not matched to a gene: 8. The CDR3 nucleotides read TGTGCCAGTAGTTCAAAGACAGGGGGCGATTATGGCTACACCTTC. Amino acid sequence: CASSSKTGGDYGYTF.

V gene TRBV28 combines with J gene TRBJ2-6; D remains unclear. V was trimmed by 3 bases and J by 0 bases, leaving 3 bases between them. The CDR3 consists of 14 residues. Germline V gene data show CDR1 as MDHEN and CDR2 as SYDVKM. CDR3: CASSFPSGANVLTF. DNA for the CDR3: TGTGCCAGCAGTTTCCCCTCTGGGGCCAACGTCCTGACTTTC.

Here the CDR3 reads CSAEQGLGLNTEAFF. The CDR3 nucleotides read TGCAGCGCCGAACAGGGGCTGGGGTTGAACACTGAAGCTTTCTTT. The genes are TRBV29-1 and TRBJ1-1; 7 bases map to TRBD1. CDR3 size: 15 residues. The V gene end was trimmed by 7 bases and the J gene end by 0 bases; junction bases not matched to a gene: 11. Germline CDR1 is SQVTM and CDR2 is ANQGSEA.

This chain links TRBV7-4 with TRBJ1-5, with D maybe TRBD1 (5 bases). Germline V lookup: CDR1 SGHVT, CDR2 SQSDAQ. The V end lost 4 bases, the J end lost 2 bases, and 24 bases lay between the germline ends. The CDR3 is 19 amino acids. The CDR3 spells CASSSQAYQGLVGNQPQHF. The CDR3 nucleotides are TGTGCCAGCAGCTCCCAAGCGTATCAGGGACTCGTGGGCAATCAGCCCCAGCATTTT.

The V gene is TRBV11-2, the J gene TRBJ1-4; D gene ambiguous. Per the germline V gene, CDR1 is SGHAT and CDR2 is FQNNGV. This CDR3 is built from 12 residues. Trimming removed 1 base at V and 8 bases at J, with 5 bases between. In DNA, the CDR3 is TGTGCCAGCAGCTTAGCGTCCGAAAAACTGTTTTTT. Protein product: CASSLASEKLFF.

V gene TRBV11-3 combines with J gene TRBJ2-1, with 11 bases aligning to TRBD2. Trimming at V came to 4 bases and at J to 9 bases, leaving 5 bases not matched to a gene. CDR1 is SGHNT, CDR2 YENEEA, per germline. The length of the CDR3 is 14 residues. The CDR3 bases are TGTGCCAGCAGCTCCCTAGCGGGAGGTTTTGAGCAGTTCTTC. Its protein is CASSSLAGGFEQFF.

The CDR3 loop reads CATSSFTRGSRNEQFF. The CDR3 DNA reads as TGTGCCACCAGCTCGTTTACTAGGGGGTCTAGGAATGAGCAGTTCTTC. This chain links TRBV15 with TRBJ2-1; perhaps TRBD1 as D (6 bases). Germline V CDR1 and CDR2: LNHNV, YYDKDF (reference sequence). The CDR3 covers 16 residues. V was pared by 5 bases and J by 7 bases, with 21 bases between.

CDR3 region: CASSVAYSAGTEYGYTF. The CDR3 coding sequence is TGTGCCAGCAGCGTAGCTTATTCCGCCGGGACAGAGTATGGCTACACCTTC. This sequence joins TRBV9 and TRBJ1-2; 7 bases are shared with TRBD1. Germline CDR1 is SGDLS and CDR2 is YYNGEE. Trimming took 0 bases from V and 5 from J; bases not matched to a gene: 13. The CDR3 loop spans 17 amino acids.

The V gene is TRBV28, the J gene TRBJ1-5; TRBD1 matches 7 bases. In germline, CDR1 is MDHEN, CDR2 SYDVKM. The CDR3 has 15 amino acids. The V gene end was trimmed by 4 bases and the J gene end by 2 bases; junction bases not matched to a gene: 5. The DNA of the CDR3 is TGTGCCAGCAGTTCCGGACAGGCTGGCAATCAGCCCCAGCATTTT. Amino acid sequence: CASSSGQAGNQPQHF.

In the case of this clone: One end of the junction varies from germline; a read error may be responsible. V is TRBV7-3 and J is TRBJ2-2; a weak D match, TRBD1 (5 bases). CDR1 and CDR2 (germline): SGHTA, FQGTGA. The CDR3 runs to 14 residues. This CDR3 is CASSRQGNIGELFF. CDR3 coding DNA: TGTGCCAGCAGCAGGCAGGGAAACATCGGGGAGCTGTTTTTT. The complete variable domain, with remaining parts taken from reference TRBV7-3 and TRBJ2-2, reads GAGVSQTPSNKVTEKGKYVELRCDPISGHTALYWYRQSLGQGPEFLIYFQGTGAADDSGLPNDRFFAVRPEGSVSTLKIQRTERGDSAVYLCASSRQGNIGELFFGEGSRLTVL.